Listed below are T cell receptor beta chains from one sample, sequenced in a study of graft-versus-host responses after intestinal transplantation. Their antigen targets remain unknown. The protocol was immunoSEQ multiplex PCR, while the TCRdb copy is restricted to in-frame clones and leaves out a portion. Found here are around 50,000 clones, roughly 83% of them singletons; the top ten hold roughly 0.45%. The specimen comprised unstimulated CD4+ T cells sorted from spleen or lymph node cells, sampled before transplant. The source of these receptors is a human donor who was the organ donor for an intestinal transplant. Each CDR3 is given with its conserved first and last residue. D genes are given only for firm matches. A clone size is listed for some rows: how often the clone was seen (once, few, many), or a class if it is expanded.

-	TRBV6-1	TRBJ1-4	-	CASSGQAISPKLFF	TGTGCCAGCAGTGGACAGGCCATCTCGCCAAAACTGTTTTTT
-	TRBV27	TRBJ2-5	TRBD1	CASSYYPQGRGETQYF	TGTGCCAGCAGTTATTATCCACAGGGCAGGGGGGAGACCCAGTACTTC
once	TRBV6-5	TRBJ2-1	TRBD2	CASSLTSGRFHEQFF	TGTGCCAGCAGTTTGACTAGCGGGAGGTTCCATGAGCAGTTCTTC
-	TRBV29-1	TRBJ1-5	-	CSVGRDNNQPQHF	TGCAGCGTTGGTAGGGACAACAATCAGCCCCAGCATTTT
-	TRBV18	TRBJ2-4	TRBD2	CASSPSGSGKNIQYF	TGTGCCAGCTCACCTAGCGGGAGTGGCAAAAACATTCAGTACTTC
-	TRBV2	TRBJ1-2	TRBD1	CASSAQGARYGYTF	TGTGCCAGCAGTGCCCAGGGGGCAAGGTATGGCTACACCTTC
-	TRBV29-1	TRBJ1-2	-	CSVEGNYGYTF	TGCAGCGTTGAGGGGAACTATGGCTACACCTTC
-	TRBV4-2	TRBJ2-1	-	CASSQEQLTNEQFF	TGTGCCAGCAGCCAGGAACAGCTCACCAATGAGCAGTTCTTC
-	TRBV19	TRBJ2-1	TRBD2	CASRTSGTIGDEQFF	TGTGCCAGTAGGACTAGCGGAACAATCGGGGATGAGCAGTTCTTC
-	TRBV6-6	TRBJ2-7	TRBD1	CASSYSGTGGEQYF	TGTGCCAGCAGTTACTCCGGGACAGGGGGCGAGCAGTACTTC
once	TRBV30	TRBJ1-2	-	CAWTGMGGYTF	TGTGCCTGGACAGGGATGGGCGGCTACACCTTC
-	TRBV7-2	TRBJ2-7	-	CASSSRQGAYEQYF	TGTGCCAGCAGCTCACGGCAGGGAGCCTACGAGCAGTACTTC
-	TRBV4-1	TRBJ1-2	TRBD1	CASGSRGHEYGYTF	TGCGCCAGCGGATCCAGGGGGCATGAATATGGCTACACCTTC
-	TRBV11-3	TRBJ1-3	-	CASSVDGNTIYF	TGTGCCAGCAGCGTTGATGGAAACACCATATATTTT
once	TRBV5-4	TRBJ1-2	TRBD1	CASSSTGTGPTF	TGTGCCAGCAGCTCCACCGGGACAGGGCCAACCTTC
few	TRBV7-7	TRBJ2-2	TRBD2	CASSLGPSGSPGELFF	TGTGCCAGCAGCTTAGGGCCTAGCGGGAGCCCCGGGGAGCTGTTTTTT
-	TRBV18	TRBJ1-2	-	CASSPGAGNGYTF	TGTGCCAGCTCACCAGGGGCAGGGAATGGCTACACCTTC
-	TRBV30	TRBJ2-5	-	CAWSGGAGETQYF	TGTGCCTGGAGTGGTGGGGCGGGCGAGACCCAGTACTTC
-	TRBV11-2	TRBJ2-6	-	CASSSRTKTPPPGANVLTF	TGTGCCAGCAGCTCCCGAACTAAAACACCTCCCCCTGGGGCCAACGTCCTGACTTTC
-	TRBV5-4	TRBJ1-1	-	CASSLILTGSTEAFF	TGTGCCAGCAGCCTGATCCTGACGGGGAGCACTGAAGCTTTCTTT
-	TRBV7-9	TRBJ1-1	-	CASSLAGTRGEAFF	TGTGCAAGCAGCTTAGCGGGCACCCGGGGTGAAGCTTTCTTT
once	TRBV5-1	TRBJ1-2	-	CASSLAGGTEYGYTF	TGCGCCAGCAGCTTGGCGGGGGGGACCGAGTATGGCTACACCTTC
-	TRBV7-8	TRBJ2-7	TRBD2	CASSSLSGGAYEQYF	TGTGCCAGCAGCTCCCTTAGCGGGGGGGCCTACGAGCAGTACTTC
-	TRBV18	TRBJ1-2	TRBD1	CASSGTGGDGYTF	TGTGCCAGCTCCGGGACAGGGGGCGATGGCTACACCTTC
-	TRBV27	TRBJ2-7	-	CASSSDIIPYEQYF	TGTGCCAGCAGTAGCGACATTATTCCCTACGAGCAGTACTTC